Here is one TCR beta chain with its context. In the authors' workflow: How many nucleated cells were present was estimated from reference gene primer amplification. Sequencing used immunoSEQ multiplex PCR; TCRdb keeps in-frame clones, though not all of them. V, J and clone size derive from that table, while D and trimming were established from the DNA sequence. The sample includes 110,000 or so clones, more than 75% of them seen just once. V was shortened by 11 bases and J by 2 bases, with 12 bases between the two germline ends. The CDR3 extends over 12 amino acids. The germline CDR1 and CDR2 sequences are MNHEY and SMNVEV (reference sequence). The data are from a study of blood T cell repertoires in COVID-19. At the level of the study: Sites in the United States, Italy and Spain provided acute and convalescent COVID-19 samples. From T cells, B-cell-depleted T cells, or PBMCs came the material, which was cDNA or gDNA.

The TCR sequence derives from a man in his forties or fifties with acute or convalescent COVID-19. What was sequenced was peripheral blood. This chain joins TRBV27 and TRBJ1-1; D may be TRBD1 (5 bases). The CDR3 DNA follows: TGTGCCCCGACAGAGGTTAACACTGAAGCTTTCTTT. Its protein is CAPTEVNTEAFF.